The next 6 T cell receptor beta chains were all read from a single sample in a study of regulatory T cells in long-lasting Graves disease. For TCR beta, libraries came from iRepertoire HTBI primers and Arm-PCR of CDR3 regions. In TCRdb, the multiplex PCR reads were re-called with MiXCR into one record per CDR3 protein. The profile shows more than 300,000 distinct CDR3 sequences, roughly 24% of them singletons. Time point given: persistent/refractory GD, antithyroid drugs over 5 years with positive TRAb. Extracted RNA from PBMCs served as the source of the TCR library. This material consisted of peripheral blood mononuclear cells (PBMCs), taken when the disease was refractory, from a patient treated with antithyroid drugs. Receptors were obtained from a woman between 35 and 50 years old with Graves disease.

This clonotype was seen more than once but under ten times. The J gene is TRBJ2-7, the V gene TRBV5-6; D remains ambiguous. This CDR3 region has 14 residues. V was clipped by 3 bases and J by 2 bases, with 12 bases between them. Germline assignment: CDR1 SGHDT and CDR2 YYEEEE. CDR3 DNA: TGTGCCAGCAGCTCCGAAGCATGGGCCTACGAGCAGTACTTC. Residues: CASSSEAWAYEQYF.

V and J are TRBV27 and TRBJ2-1; the match to TRBD2 covers 13 bases. The CDR3 runs to 18 residues. Trimming took 8 bases from V and 2 from J; bases not matched to a gene: 12. CDR1 and CDR2 (germline): MNHEY, SMNVEV (reference sequence). CDR3 DNA sequence: TGTGCCAGCGGTTACGGGACTAGCGGGATTAGGGCCTACAATGAGCAGTTCTTC. It codes for CASGYGTSGIRAYNEQFF.

On this clonotype itself: A much bigger clone sits one base away, suggesting this may be a read error. The gene calls are TRBV28 and TRBJ1-2, with D hard to call. The germline V gene has CDR1 MDHEN and CDR2 SYDVKM. There are 12 residues in the CDR3. This chain's CDR3 is CTSSLPFYGYTF. The CDR3 DNA follows: TGTACCAGCAGTTTGCCTTTCTATGGCTACACCTTC.

This clonotype has a count of ten or more. This chain's CDR3 is CASSLGLGRGMEGYTF. CDR3 bases: TGTGCCAGCAGTTTGGGGCTGGGTCGGGGAATGGAGGGCTACACCTTC. The rearrangement uses TRBV12-3 or TRBV12-4 and TRBJ1-2, with D possibly matching TRBD1 (5 bases). The CDR3 sequence is 16 residues long. Trimming cost V 3 bases and J 8 bases, with 22 bases left between them.

This chain links TRBV27 with TRBJ1-4; 8 bases map to TRBD1. V was pared by 4 bases and J by 10 bases, with 11 bases of the junction left unmatched. Looked up from germline, CDR1 is MNHEY and CDR2 is SMNVEV (reference sequence). This CDR3 comprises 15 residues. The CDR3, as DNA: TGTGCCAGCAGTTCTTCAGGGGGCGAAGGGAGAAAACTGTTTTTT. It is translated as CASSSSGGEGRKLFF.

This clonotype was seen repeatedly, ten times or more. J is TRBJ1-3 and V is TRBV28; D unresolved. CDR1 is MDHEN, CDR2 SYDVKM, per germline. V was shortened by 3 bases and J by 0 bases, with 3 bases between the two germline ends. CDR3 size: 13 residues. The CDR3 region is CASSFSSGNTIYF. The CDR3 region has the DNA TGTGCCAGCAGTTTCAGCTCTGGAAACACCATATATTTT.